This passage covers 28 T cell receptor beta chains from one sample sequenced in a study of cytomegalovirus exposure and HLA in healthy donors. PCR used 60 Vbeta primers and 13 Jbeta primers. Profiled with immunoSEQ multiplex PCR; TCRdb holds only in-frame clones, not every one. The sample shows fewer than 150,000 clones, over 75% of them seen only once. Sequenced material: PBMCs. The receptors shown here come from a man younger than 45 in good health and CMV-seronegative.

The rearrangement links TRBV2 to TRBJ2-7; D may be TRBD2 (6 bases). With 6 bases removed from V and 4 bases from J, the gap between germline ends came to 16 bases. From germline, CDR1 is SNHLY and CDR2 FYNNEI. The CDR3 sequence is 14 residues long. CDR3: CASSDSEGPYEQYF. The CDR3 nucleotides read TGTGCCAGCAGCGACTCGGAGGGCCCATACGAGCAGTACTTC.

This sequence joins TRBV4-1 and TRBJ2-4; 10 bases are a match to TRBD2. In germline, CDR1 is MGHRA, CDR2 YSYEKL. V lost 0 bases and J lost 2; bases outside the gene matches: 7. The CDR3 spans 18 residues. Here the CDR3 DNA reads TGCGCCAGCAGCCAAGATATTAGCGGGAGGCGAACCAAAAACATTCAGTACTTC. This translates into CASSQDISGRRTKNIQYF.

The chain has TRBV4-1 and TRBJ2-1; 9 bases fit TRBD1. Germline V gives CDR1 MGHRA, CDR2 YSYEKL. V gave up 3 bases and J gave up 5 bases; unmatched junction bases: 8. There are 16 residues in the CDR3. The CDR3 DNA is TGCGCCAGCAGCCATCGGACAGGGGAGAACCACAATGAGCAGTTCTTC. Translation: CASSHRTGENHNEQFF.

This chain connects TRBV5-1 to TRBJ1-1, with D maybe TRBD1 (6 bases). Germline CDR1 reads SGHRS; CDR2 reads YFSETQ. This CDR3 is 16 amino acids long. With 0 bases removed from V and 5 bases from J, the gap between germline ends came to 17 bases. Here the CDR3 reads CASSLAGGTGPTEAFF. CDR3 sequence (DNA): TGCGCCAGCAGCTTGGCGGGGGGCACGGGGCCTACTGAAGCTTTCTTT.

The chain combines TRBV12-5 with TRBJ2-7; TRBD2 matches at 8 bases. J was trimmed by 4 bases and V by 1 base; bases with no gene match: 6. This CDR3 comprises 15 residues. CDR1 is LGHNT and CDR2 is FRNRAP in the germline V gene. The CDR3 is CASGLEVAGNYEQYF. The CDR3 DNA reads TGTGCTAGTGGTTTGGAGGTAGCGGGAAATTACGAGCAGTACTTC.

V usage is TRBV2 and J usage is TRBJ1-5; a possible D gene is TRBD1 (6 bases). Germline assignment: CDR1 SNHLY and CDR2 FYNNEI. V lost 0 bases, J lost 4 bases, and 13 bases lay in between. This CDR3 is 16 amino acids long. The CDR3 DNA follows: TGTGCCAGCAGTGAAGCGCTTGGGACAAGAAATCAGCCCCAGCATTTT. This codes for CASSEALGTRNQPQHF.

V gene TRBV28 combines with J gene TRBJ1-2, with D unresolved. The V end was cut by 3 bases, the J end by 3 bases, with 8 bases between. Germline V gene lookup returns CDR1 MDHEN and CDR2 SYDVKM. This CDR3 has 13 amino acids. CDR3 region: CASSLDYDYGYTF. The CDR3 region has the DNA TGTGCCAGCAGTTTGGACTACGACTATGGCTACACCTTC.

The genes are TRBV28 and TRBJ2-3, with 7 bases aligning to TRBD2. CDR3 length: 15 amino acids. The germline V gene has CDR1 MDHEN and CDR2 SYDVKM. Unmatched junction bases numbered 3, after V lost 3 bases and J lost 0 bases. The CDR3 DNA reads TGTGCCAGCAGTTTTAGTAGCGGGAGCACAGATACGCAGTATTTT. Its protein is CASSFSSGSTDTQYF. Variable domain in full (rest from reference TRBV28 and TRBJ2-3): DVKVTQSSRYLVKRTGEKVFLECVQDMDHENMFWYRQDPGLGLRLIYFSYDVKMKEKGDIPEGYSVSREKKERFSLILESASTNQTSMYLCASSFSSGSTDTQYFGPGTRLTVL.

This chain connects TRBV29-1 to TRBJ1-1, with D uncertain. CDR1 and CDR2 (germline): SQVTM, ANQGSEA. V lost 7 bases and J 3 bases, leaving 12 bases between the germline ends. CDR3 length: 12 residues. For the CDR3, the DNA is TGCAGCGGGAACTCACGGGACACTGAAGCTTTCTTT. It translates to CSGNSRDTEAFF.

This chain connects TRBV4-1 to TRBJ2-2; D possibly corresponds to TRBD2 (6 bases). The V gene's germline CDR1 is MGHRA and CDR2 YSYEKL. CDR3 length: 16 residues. Trimming removed 4 bases at V and 0 bases at J, with 12 bases between. The CDR3: CASSPFGGSNTGELFF. The CDR3 nucleotides read TGCGCCAGCAGCCCTTTCGGGGGATCGAACACCGGGGAGCTGTTTTTT.

The J gene is TRBJ2-1, the V gene TRBV4-1, with 8 nucleotides matching TRBD2. Losses at the gene ends were 4 bases for V and 1 base for J; bases not matched to a gene: 9. Germline V gene sequence: CDR1 MGHRA, CDR2 YSYEKL. There are 17 residues in the CDR3. For the CDR3, the DNA is TGCGCCAGCAGCCTCGCCAGTACTAGCGGATCCTACAATGAGCAGTTCTTC. Amino acids: CASSLASTSGSYNEQFF.

The rearrangement uses TRBV28 and TRBJ1-1; D ambiguous. CDR1 is MDHEN and CDR2 is SYDVKM in the germline V gene. V was pared by 3 bases and J by 8 bases, with 19 bases between. This CDR3 is 15 amino acids long. This chain's CDR3 is CASSLPGTDPREAFF. As DNA, the CDR3 is TGTGCCAGCAGTTTGCCCGGAACAGATCCCCGCGAAGCTTTCTTT.

In this sample, this clone turned up a few times. The rearrangement links TRBV2 to TRBJ2-3; TRBD2 agrees at 13 bases. After removal of 8 bases from V and 0 bases from J, the junction contained 8 bases not matched to a gene. The CDR3 contains 17 residues. The V gene's germline CDR1 is SNHLY and CDR2 FYNNEI. CDR3 protein: CASLGRTSGGSTDTQYF. CDR3 nucleotides: TGTGCCAGCTTAGGTAGGACTAGCGGGGGCAGCACAGATACGCAGTATTTT.

The genes are TRBV15 and TRBJ2-1, with TRBD1 matching 11 bases. Per the germline V gene, CDR1 is LNHNV and CDR2 is YYDKDF (reference sequence). This CDR3 has 12 residues. After removal of 9 bases from V and 9 bases from J, the junction contained 4 bases not matched to a gene. The CDR3 region is CATGTGGGEQFF. The DNA of the CDR3 is TGTGCCACGGGGACAGGGGGTGGTGAGCAGTTCTTC.

The chain recombines TRBV5-1 with TRBJ2-7; 8 bases are shared with TRBD1. Germline CDR1 and CDR2: SGHRS and YFSETQ. The CDR3 contains 17 residues. V lost 0 bases and J lost 5; bases outside the gene matches: 13. CDR3 nucleotide sequence: TGCGCCAGCAGCTTGGAAGGGTACGGACAGGGAGTGCACGAGCAGTACTTC. This codes for CASSLEGYGQGVHEQYF.

Concerning this clone: One end of the junction varies from germline; a read error may be responsible. The chain employs TRBV27 and TRBJ1-2; 9 bases map to TRBD1. CDR1 and CDR2 from the germline V gene are MNHEY and SMNVEV (reference sequence). The CDR3 runs 16 residues. As DNA, the CDR3 is TGTGCCAGCAGTGTATCGGGACAGGGAGGGTACTATGGCTACACCTTC. Its protein is CASSVSGQGGYYGYTF.

The chain uses TRBV5-1 and TRBJ1-6; D might be TRBD1 (5 bases). The V gene's germline CDR1 is SGHRS and CDR2 YFSETQ. The CDR3 covers 14 residues. Trimming removed 0 bases from V and 10 bases from J, with 11 bases in between. CDR3 sequence: CASSLDRRGSPLHF. The CDR3 nucleotides are TGCGCCAGCAGCTTGGACAGGCGAGGCTCACCCCTCCACTTT. Full variable domain (outside the CDR3, taken from reference TRBV5-1 and TRBJ1-6): KAGVTQTPRYLIKTRGQQVTLSCSPISGHRSVSWYQQTPGQGLQFLFEYFSETQRNKGNFPGRFSGRQFSNSRSEMNVSTLELGDSALYLCASSLDRRGSPLHFGNGTRLTVT.

The chain employs TRBV18 and TRBJ2-7; 9 bases line up with TRBD1. CDR1 KGHSH and CDR2 LQKENI come from the germline V gene. The CDR3 runs 15 residues. J gave up 5 bases and V 1 base, and 6 bases lay outside the gene matches. The CDR3 DNA reads TGTGCCAGCTCACCACTGGGACAGGGTACCCACGAGCAGTACTTC. It codes for CASSPLGQGTHEQYF. Variable domain in full (rest from reference TRBV18 and TRBJ2-7): NAGVMQNPRHLVRRRGQEARLRCSPMKGHSHVYWYRQLPEEGLKFMVYLQKENIIDESGMPKERFSAEFPKEGPSILRIQQVVRGDSAAYFCASSPLGQGTHEQYFGPGTRLTVT.

J is TRBJ2-1 and V is TRBV29-1; perhaps TRBD1 as D (7 bases). Germline CDR1 reads SQVTM; CDR2 reads ANQGSEA. Trimming stripped 8 bases from V and 3 bases from J, with 17 bases between. The CDR3 is made up of 14 amino acids. The CDR3 loop is CSTRQGGGYNEQFF. In DNA form, the CDR3 reads TGCAGCACGAGACAGGGAGGTGGCTACAATGAGCAGTTCTTC.

The CDR3 protein is CASSQGIRQGEQYF. The CDR3 DNA follows: TGCGCCAGCAGCCAAGGTATCAGACAGGGCGAGCAGTACTTC. The chain joins TRBV4-1 to TRBJ2-7; 7 bases map to TRBD1. This CDR3 region has 14 residues. Germline trimming cut 1 base from V and 6 bases from J; bases unmatched to any gene: 6. The V gene's germline CDR1 is MGHRA and CDR2 YSYEKL.

V gene TRBV7-8 combines with J gene TRBJ1-5; 9 bases align to TRBD1. Germline V gene sequence: CDR1 SGHVS, CDR2 FQNEAQ. The CDR3 is 15 residues long. V dropped 5 bases and J dropped 1; count of bases not matched to a gene: 3. CDR3 sequence (DNA): TGTGCCAGCAGCCCACAGGGGGCCAGCAATCAGCCCCAGCATTTT. Amino acids: CASSPQGASNQPQHF.

V and J are TRBV28 and TRBJ1-1, with 7 nucleotides matching TRBD1. Germline V gene sequence: CDR1 MDHEN, CDR2 SYDVKM. CDR3 length: 14 amino acids. The junction had 7 bases not matched to a gene; V was cut back by 2 bases and J by 7 bases. The CDR3 region is CASSLRRTGLEAFF. CDR3 DNA: TGTGCCAGCAGTTTACGACGGACAGGTCTTGAAGCTTTCTTT.

The chain recombines TRBV13 with TRBJ1-1, with 7 bases fitting TRBD1. V trimming: 1 base; J trimming: 7 bases; junction bases outside the gene matches: 3. The CDR3 loop spans 13 amino acids. Germline V CDR1 and CDR2: PRHDT, FYEKMQ (reference sequence). CDR3 sequence: CASSLVGTDEAFF. CDR3 bases: TGTGCCAGCAGCTTAGTAGGGACAGATGAAGCTTTCTTT.

The chain carries TRBV11-2 and TRBJ2-3; possibly TRBD1 for D (5 bases). The ends were cut back, 3 bases at V and 0 bases at J, with 13 bases in the middle. In germline, CDR1 is SGHAT, CDR2 FQNNGV. This CDR3 has 16 amino acids. CDR3 in DNA: TGTGCCAGCAGCTTGGTGGCAGGGATTAGCACAGATACGCAGTATTTT. This codes for CASSLVAGISTDTQYF.

This clone was observed a single time. This rearrangement joins TRBV27 to TRBJ2-2; possible D gene TRBD2, 6 bases. The V and J ends lost 2 bases and 5 bases respectively, with 12 bases between them. CDR1 and CDR2 from the germline V gene are MNHEY and SMNVEV (reference sequence). This CDR3 is 15 amino acids long. CDR3 coding DNA: TGTGCCAGCAGTTTAAGGAGGGCGAGAACCGGGGAGCTGTTTTTT. This translates into CASSLRRARTGELFF.

Of note for this clone: One end of the junction is discordant with germline, which a read error may explain. The sample carries other DNA sequences with the same CDR3. This chain connects TRBV6-4 to TRBJ2-3; 12 bases are a match to TRBD1. Germline assignment: CDR1 MRHNA and CDR2 SNTAGT. The CDR3 has 15 residues. In DNA, the CDR3 is TGTGCCAGCAGTGACGGGACAGGGGGCACTGATACGCAGTATTTT. This encodes CASSDGTGGTDTQYF.

V is TRBV19 and J is TRBJ2-7; weak D call: TRBD1 (5 bases). Germline V CDR1 and CDR2: LNHDA, SQIVND (reference sequence). The CDR3 covers 17 residues. V lost 1 base and J lost 2, with 18 bases in between. The CDR3 sequence: CASSIGASRAGTYEQYF. For the CDR3, the DNA is TGTGCCAGTAGTATAGGGGCGTCCAGGGCAGGGACCTACGAGCAGTACTTC.

The chain combines TRBV29-1 with TRBJ2-1; TRBD2 matches 9 bases. Trimming at V came to 4 bases and at J to 3 bases, leaving 4 bases not matched to a gene. The CDR3 is 14 amino acids. The germline V gene encodes CDR1 SQVTM and CDR2 ANQGSEA. The CDR3 sequence: CSVVEREVYNEQFF. Written as DNA, the CDR3 is TGCAGCGTTGTTGAGCGGGAGGTCTACAATGAGCAGTTCTTC.